A selection of T cell receptor beta chains follows, all from one sample in a study of Graves' ophthalmopathy and Graves' hyperthyroidism. One entry per CDR3 protein, called by TCRdb with MiXCR from the multiplex PCR reads. The sample has about 500,000 distinct CDR3 sequences, approximately 15% seen once. Sequences were obtained from blood. Source of these receptors: a woman aged 30 to 39 with Graves' ophthalmopathy. Each CDR3 is given with its conserved first and last residue. A D gene is named only where the DNA matches it firmly. Clone size is given for some rows only: seen once, a few or many times, or a class if the clone is expanded.

v_call	clone_size	j_call	d_call	cdr3_nt	cdr3_aa
TRBV6-1	many	TRBJ1-1	.	TGTGCCAGCAGTCCCCATCGGGGCAAGGCTTTCTTT	CASSPHRGKAFF
TRBV2	many	TRBJ1-2	TRBD1	TGTGCCAGCAGTGGGGGACAGGTCTATGGCTACACCTTC	CASSGGQVYGYTF
TRBV7-9	many	TRBJ1-2	.	TGTGCCAGCAGCCAAGGGACCTCGGCTGGCTACACCTTC	CASSQGTSAGYTF
TRBV12-3/TRBV12-4	many	TRBJ1-1	.	TGTGCCAGCGGCCGTCGGACTCTAGTATTGGACACTGAAGCTTTCTTT	CASGRRTLVLDTEAFF
TRBV30	.	TRBJ2-2	.	TGTGCCTGGGACCCCCCAAACACCGGGGAGCTGTTTTTT	CAWDPPNTGELFF
TRBV28	many	TRBJ1-3	.	TGTGCCAGCAGTTATTCGACAGCTGGAAACACCATATATTTT	CASSYSTAGNTIYF
TRBV12-3/TRBV12-4	.	TRBJ1-2	.	TGTGCCAGCAGACACGACAGGCTATATGGCTACACCTTC	CASRHDRLYGYTF
TRBV12-3/TRBV12-4	many	TRBJ1-2	.	TGTGCCAGCAGTCCCACGGGGGGCGCAGGGTTAAGGAACGGCTACACCTTC	CASSPTGGAGLRNGYTF
TRBV6-1	many	TRBJ1-2	.	TGTGCCAGCAGCCCCGGGGGTCTTAATCGCTACACCTTC	CASSPGGLNRYTF
TRBV5-1	.	TRBJ2-4	TRBD2	TGCGCCAGCAGCCAAGGACTAGCGGGGTTAGCCAAAAACATTAAGTACTTC	CASSQGLAGLAKNIKYF
TRBV11-2	many	TRBJ2-7	TRBD1	TGTGCCAGCAGCAGGGACAGGATCTACGAGCAGTACTTC	CASSRDRIYEQYF
TRBV6-5	many	TRBJ1-5	.	TGTGCCAGCAGTTACTCAGGGCTGAATCAGCCCCAGCATTTT	CASSYSGLNQPQHF
TRBV27	many	TRBJ2-7	TRBD2	TGTGCCAGCAGTTTAAGCGGGGACCACGAGCAGTACTTC	CASSLSGDHEQYF
TRBV27	many	TRBJ2-2	TRBD2	TGTGCCAGCAGCCCTCGAGCGGGAGCCGGGGAGCTGTTTTTT	CASSPRAGAGELFF
TRBV19	few	TRBJ1-1	.	TGTGCCAGTTCACAGGGTTTGGCTGAAGCTTTCTTT	CASSQGLAEAFF
TRBV6-5	.	TRBJ2-2	.	TGTGCCAGCAGTTTCCGGAAGAACACCGGGGAGCTGTTTTTT	CASSFRKNTGELFF
TRBV20-1	many	TRBJ1-3	TRBD1	TGCAGTGCATTACGGGGACAGGGTGGAAACACCATATATTTT	CSALRGQGGNTIYF
TRBV5-1	many	TRBJ1-1	.	TGCGCCAGCAGCCCTCAGTGGACCATGAACACTGAAGCTTTCTTT	CASSPQWTMNTEAFF
TRBV12-3/TRBV12-4	many	TRBJ1-1	TRBD1	TGTGCCAGCAGTTTACCAGGGGGCCGGACTGAAGCTTTCTTT	CASSLPGGRTEAFF
TRBV9	many	TRBJ2-3	.	TGTGCCAGCAGCGGCCTAGGAGGGGCGCTTCCCACAGATACGCAGTATTTT	CASSGLGGALPTDTQYF
TRBV29-1	many	TRBJ1-1	.	TGCAGCGTTTTAGGTACAGGTCCGAGCACTGAAGCTTTCTTT	CSVLGTGPSTEAFF
TRBV6-1	many	TRBJ1-1	.	TGTGCCAGCTCGGTGACAGGATGGAACACTGAAGCTTTCTTT	CASSVTGWNTEAFF
TRBV28	many	TRBJ2-2	TRBD2	TGTGCCAGCAGCCCTAGCGGGATGGAGGTGTTTTTT	CASSPSGMEVFF
TRBV4-1	many	TRBJ2-2	.	TGCGCCAGCAGCCAAGGTGGATTTAGCGGAACCGGGGAGCTGTTTTTT	CASSQGGFSGTGELFF
TRBV30	many	TRBJ1-1	.	TGTGCCTGGAGTGTCGGGAACACTGAAGCTTTCTTT	CAWSVGNTEAFF
TRBV5-1	.	TRBJ1-2	TRBD1	TGCGCCAGCAGCCGGGACAGGGGCACAGGGGGCTATGGCTACACCTTC	CASSRDRGTGGYGYTF
TRBV6-1	many	TRBJ1-1	TRBD1	TGTGCCAGCAGCAAGCAGGGGGCGCGGACTGAAGCTTTCTTT	CASSKQGARTEAFF
TRBV6-1	.	TRBJ1-5	.	TGTGCCAGCAGACGTCATTCAGCTTCTAATCAGCCCCAGCATTTT	CASRRHSASNQPQHF
TRBV30	.	TRBJ1-2	.	TGTGCCTGGATACCGGTACAGGGAAACTATGGCTACACCTTC	CAWIPVQGNYGYTF
TRBV5-1	.	TRBJ1-3	.	TGCGCCAGCAGCTTGGTTGCGGGGACGGCTGGAAACACCATATATTTT	CASSLVAGTAGNTIYF
TRBV12-3/TRBV12-4	once	TRBJ2-5	.	TGTGCCAGCAGTTTAGCCGGGACCCCATATCAAGAGACCCAGTACTTC	CASSLAGTPYQETQYF
TRBV6-1	.	TRBJ2-2	TRBD1	TGTGCCAGCAGTGGAGGGACAGGGGGTCACGGGGAGCTGTTTTTT	CASSGGTGGHGELFF
TRBV5-1	many	TRBJ2-7	TRBD1	TGCGCCAGCAGCTTGAGGAGCGGGACAGGGGGGACTTACGAGCAGTACTTC	CASSLRSGTGGTYEQYF
TRBV30	many	TRBJ1-1	.	TGTGCCTGGAGTGATATTCGCACTGAAGCTTTCTTT	CAWSDIRTEAFF
TRBV12-3/TRBV12-4	many	TRBJ1-2	.	TGTGCCAGCAGGAGAACGGAGGACTATGGCTACACCTTC	CASRRTEDYGYTF
TRBV12-3/TRBV12-4	many	TRBJ2-7	.	TGTGCCAGCAGTTTAAGGGGAGCGGCCTCCTACGAGCAGTACTTC	CASSLRGAASYEQYF
TRBV20-1	few	TRBJ2-2	.	TGCAGTGCTAGGTCCGGGGCGTACACCGGGGAGCTGTTTTTT	CSARSGAYTGELFF
TRBV12-3/TRBV12-4	many	TRBJ2-2	.	TGTGCCAGCAGTTTAATGGGGCCCACCGGGGAGCTGTTTTTT	CASSLMGPTGELFF
TRBV12-3/TRBV12-4	.	TRBJ2-5	.	TGTGCCAGCAACACAGCCCAAGAGACCCAGTACTTC	CASNTAQETQYF
TRBV6-2/TRBV6-3	.	TRBJ2-7	TRBD1	TGTGCCACCATCGCTCCCGGGACAGGGGGCTACGAGCAGTACTTC	CATIAPGTGGYEQYF
TRBV30	.	TRBJ2-7	.	TGTGCCTGGAGTGTAAGAGGGGGACCTTACGAGCAGTACTTC	CAWSVRGGPYEQYF
TRBV28	.	TRBJ1-5	TRBD1	TGTGCCAGCAGTTCGACTTATACCGGGACAGGAATCCAATCAGCCCAGCATTTT	CASSSTYTGTGIQSAQHF
TRBV29-1	many	TRBJ2-2	.	TGCAGCGTTGAAGATCCGGACGGCACCGGGGAGCTGTTTTTT	CSVEDPDGTGELFF
TRBV28	few	TRBJ2-5	TRBD1	TGTGCCAGCAGAGCCGGGACAGGGGGCGGAGAGACCCAGTACTTC	CASRAGTGGGETQYF
TRBV6-2/TRBV6-3	.	TRBJ1-1	.	TGTGCCAGCAGTGACCCTAGTGGCACTGAAGCTTTCTTT	CASSDPSGTEAFF
TRBV19	.	TRBJ2-2	TRBD1	TGTGCCAGTAGTCCGACGGGGACAGGGTTTGTGGAGCTGTTTTTT	CASSPTGTGFVELFF
TRBV30	many	TRBJ1-5	TRBD1	TGTGCCTGGAGTTCCCTGACAGGGCAGAATCAGCCCCAGCATTTT	CAWSSLTGQNQPQHF
TRBV6-2/TRBV6-3	many	TRBJ2-5	TRBD2	TGTGCCAGCAGTTACACTAGCGGGGCGGAGACCCAGTACTTC	CASSYTSGAETQYF
TRBV6-5	.	TRBJ1-1	.	TGTGCCAGCAGTTACTCGATGGGAGAAGCTTTCTTT	CASSYSMGEAFF
TRBV6-1	many	TRBJ1-3	TRBD1	TGTGCCAGCAGTGATAGGGACAGATCTCGTAACACCATATATTTT	CASSDRDRSRNTIYF
TRBV6-4	many	TRBJ2-2	.	TGTGCCAGCAGTGACGACGGGGAGACCGGGGAGCTGTTTTTT	CASSDDGETGELFF
TRBV15	many	TRBJ1-5	.	TGTGCCACCAGCAGAGTAGGGGGACAGCCCCAGCATTTT	CATSRVGGQPQHF
TRBV15	many	TRBJ2-5	.	TGTGCCACCAGCAGAGGACAGTTGTCTGTAGAGACCCAGTACTTC	CATSRGQLSVETQYF
TRBV2	many	TRBJ1-5	.	TGTGCCAGCACCGTGGGTCTGGAGCAGCCCCAGCATTTT	CASTVGLEQPQHF
TRBV18	.	TRBJ2-5	TRBD1	TGTGCCAGCTCACCGGGACAGGGTGGCGAAGAGACCCAGTACTTC	CASSPGQGGEETQYF